Below, one T cell receptor beta chain is given with its context. Its antigen is undetermined. The data derive from a study of shared clonotypes between healthy human individuals. General study findings and limits: The four-donor shared clonotypes exceeded non-shared clonotypes in generation probability, with non-shared ones scoring lower.

The method was immunoSEQ multiplex PCR; TCRdb's version includes in-frame clones alone and lacks a portion of them. The sample yields 150,000 to 200,000 clones, 60% to 75% seen once. Trimming stripped 3 bases from V and 3 bases from J, with 9 bases between. Per the germline V gene, CDR1 is LNHNV and CDR2 is YYDKDF (reference sequence). This CDR3 has 14 residues. Sequenced sample: memory CD4+ T cells sorted from blood. Subset reported: CD45RA-negative fraction. J is TRBJ2-1 and V is TRBV15; D ambiguous. This sequence was found in a man aged 25 to 40 in good health. The CDR3 loop is CATSRDPIYNEQFF. The CDR3 coding sequence is TGTGCCACCAGCAGGGATCCTATCTACAATGAGCAGTTCTTC.